One T cell receptor beta chain is described in this entry. Its target is unknown. Sequencing used immunoSEQ multiplex PCR; TCRdb keeps in-frame clones, though not all of them. This table has about 130,000 clones, roughly 84% appearing once. This sample is part of a study of T cell responses to AZD1222 COVID-19 vaccine. Turning to the study itself: Second-dose schedules of about 4 or about 12 weeks were combined.

This CDR3 region has 14 residues. Germline lookup yields CDR1 LNHDA and CDR2 SQIVND (reference sequence). J lost 7 bases, V lost 6 bases, and 7 bases had no gene match. General study findings and limits: Baseline seropositives among AZD1222 recipients totaled only five to seven.

The rearrangement links TRBV19 to TRBJ1-5, with 9 nucleotides matching TRBD1. This material consisted of peripheral blood, taken on day 0 of AZD1222 vaccination. The origin of this receptor is an adult in good health. This chain's CDR3 is CASRPGQGGQPQHF. CDR3 in DNA: TGTGCCAGTAGGCCGGGACAGGGAGGCCAGCCCCAGCATTTT.